This entry lists 20 T cell receptor beta chains sequenced from one sample in a study of cytomegalovirus exposure and HLA in healthy donors. 13 Jbeta primers and 60 Vbeta primers were used for the PCR. Measured with immunoSEQ multiplex PCR; TCRdb has only the in-frame clones, and not every one. The data show some 150,000 clones, approximately 79% seen once. Sequenced sample: PBMCs. The receptors derive from a man aged 35-49 years in good health and CMV-seronegative.

This clone was seen more than once but under ten times. This chain uses TRBV4-2 with TRBJ1-2; 7 bases align to TRBD1. Germline CDR1 and CDR2: LGHNA and YNFKEQ. The CDR3 covers 17 residues. V lost 0 bases to trimming and J lost 4 bases; unmatched junction nucleotides: 11. CDR3 loop: CASSQDPGAQGGYGYTF. CDR3 DNA sequence: TGTGCCAGCAGCCAAGATCCGGGGGCGCAGGGGGGCTATGGCTACACCTTC.

The chain employs TRBV19 and TRBJ2-7, with a possible D match to TRBD1 (6 bases). V was clipped by 6 bases and J by 2 bases, with 14 bases between them. Germline values: CDR1 LNHDA, CDR2 SQIVND (reference sequence). The CDR3 has 14 amino acids. For the CDR3, the DNA is TGTGCCAGTAGCCCGACAGGCCTTGCCTACGAGCAGTACTTC. It encodes CASSPTGLAYEQYF.

Concerning this clone: Its ends do not fully match the called genes, so a read error is possible. Other DNA sequences of this sample code for an identical CDR3. The V call is TRBV2, the J call TRBJ1-1; TRBD1 is a possible D gene (6 bases). Germline V CDR1 and CDR2: SNHLY, FYNNEI. CDR3 length equals 14 residues. Here the CDR3 reads CASSVRGGGTEAFF. The CDR3 nucleotides are TGTGCCAGTAGTGTAAGAGGGGGGGGCACTGAAGCTTTCTTT.

V gene TRBV7-2 combines with J gene TRBJ2-1, with 10 bases identical to TRBD2. Germline V lookup: CDR1 SGHTA, CDR2 FQGNSA. J gave up 10 bases and V 3 bases, and 9 bases lay outside the gene matches. This CDR3 has 15 residues. CDR3 sequence: CASSLNSGGAWEQFF. CDR3 coding DNA: TGTGCCAGCAGCTTGAACAGCGGGGGGGCCTGGGAGCAGTTCTTC. Complete variable domain (other parts from reference TRBV7-2 and TRBJ2-1): GAGVSQSPSNKVTEKGKDVELRCDPISGHTALYWYRQSLGQGLEFLIYFQGNSAPDKSGLPSDRFSAERTGGSVSTLTIQRTQQEDSAVYLCASSLNSGGAWEQFFGPGTRLTVL.

This chain links TRBV12-5 with TRBJ2-7; TRBD1 agrees at 7 bases. The V segment lost 0 bases and the J segment 6 bases; nucleotides outside the gene matches: 14. The CDR3 runs to 17 residues. The V gene's germline CDR1 is LGHNT and CDR2 FRNRAP. CDR3 region: CASGLVQDRTSRREQYF. CDR3 nucleotide sequence: TGTGCTAGTGGTTTGGTACAGGACAGGACCTCTCGGCGCGAGCAGTACTTC.

V is TRBV2 and J is TRBJ1-5, with 9 bases aligning to TRBD1. This CDR3 region has 14 residues. With V trimmed by 3 bases and J by 10 bases, 7 bases remained unmatched. Looked up from germline, CDR1 is SNHLY and CDR2 is FYNNEI. The chain's CDR3 is CASSDGTGSQPQHF. The CDR3 coding sequence is TGTGCCAGCAGTGACGGGACAGGGTCCCAACCCCAGCATTTT.

The chain uses TRBV7-9 and TRBJ2-7; the D gene is possibly TRBD1 (5 bases). The CDR3 extends over 14 amino acids. Germline V CDR1 and CDR2: SEHNR, FQNEAQ (reference sequence). The ends were cut back, 4 bases at V and 2 bases at J, with 12 bases in the middle. The CDR3 loop is CASSSGKGPYEQYF. CDR3 coding DNA: TGTGCCAGCAGCTCCGGTAAGGGGCCCTACGAGCAGTACTTC.

The CDR3, as DNA: TGTGCCAGCAGCTCAGAGGGGGTCGGACAGCCCCAGCATTTT. Translating it yields CASSSEGVGQPQHF. The chain has TRBV5-4 and TRBJ1-5, with D perhaps TRBD1 (6 bases). This CDR3 is 14 amino acids long. Per the germline V gene, CDR1 is SGHNT and CDR2 is YYREEE (reference sequence). The V and J ends lost 3 bases and 7 bases respectively, with 14 bases between them.

The chain has TRBV15 and TRBJ2-5, with D maybe TRBD1 (6 bases). Germline values: CDR1 LNHNV, CDR2 YYDKDF (reference sequence). With 2 bases removed from V and 5 bases from J, the gap between germline ends came to 15 bases. This CDR3 comprises 15 residues. The CDR3 sequence: CATSRFQGMGETQYF. The CDR3 nucleotides are TGTGCCACCAGCAGATTTCAGGGGATGGGGGAGACCCAGTACTTC.

The CDR3 nucleotides are TGTGCCAGCAGCTCCCAGACAGGGTCTGCCAATGAGCAGTTCTTC. Residues: CASSSQTGSANEQFF. The chain couples TRBV7-3 to TRBJ2-1; TRBD1 aligns across 7 bases. Trimming took 4 bases from V and 6 from J; bases not matched to a gene: 9. Germline V gene data show CDR1 as SGHTA and CDR2 as FQGTGA. The CDR3 spans 15 residues.

This sequence joins TRBV5-6 and TRBJ2-6; TRBD1 matches at 9 bases. The J segment lost 2 bases and the V segment lost 3 bases, leaving 6 bases of the junction unmatched. The germline V gene encodes CDR1 SGHDT and CDR2 YYEEEE. CDR3 length: 17 residues. CDR3 loop: CASSWGQGVPGANVLTF. Written as DNA, the CDR3 is TGTGCCAGCAGCTGGGGACAGGGTGTCCCTGGGGCCAACGTCCTGACTTTC.

The chain uses TRBV4-1 and TRBJ2-2; D is perhaps TRBD2 (6 bases). Germline V gene lookup returns CDR1 MGHRA and CDR2 YSYEKL. CDR3 length equals 18 residues. Trimming removed 0 bases at V and 7 bases at J, with 21 bases between. CDR3 bases: TGCGCCAGCAGCCAAGAAGTACTCCCGGGGGTGGCGGGCGGGGAGCTGTTTTTT. This gives the protein CASSQEVLPGVAGGELFF.

This chain connects TRBV5-6 to TRBJ2-2, with a possible D match to TRBD1 (6 bases). The CDR3 loop spans 15 amino acids. With 2 bases removed from V and 2 bases from J, the gap between germline ends came to 10 bases. Germline V gives CDR1 SGHDT, CDR2 YYEEEE. In DNA form, the CDR3 reads TGTGCCAGCAGCTTTTCGGACAGAAACACCGGGGAGCTGTTTTTT. It encodes CASSFSDRNTGELFF.

This chain joins TRBV5-6 and TRBJ2-5, with 8 bases that match TRBD2. Germline CDR1 is SGHDT and CDR2 is YYEEEE. This CDR3 has 13 amino acids. With 7 bases clipped from V and 6 bases from J, the junction kept 8 bases outside the gene matches. CDR3 sequence reads: CASGPRGGKTQYF. CDR3 coding DNA: TGTGCCAGCGGCCCTCGGGGGGGGAAGACCCAGTACTTC.

The chain recombines TRBV4-1 with TRBJ1-2; perhaps TRBD1 as D (6 bases). Germline CDR1 and CDR2: MGHRA and YSYEKL. V was trimmed by 0 bases and J by 12 bases, leaving 17 bases between them. This CDR3 is 14 amino acids long. The CDR3 reads CASSQDFGDRLDTF. Written as DNA, the CDR3 is TGCGCCAGCAGCCAAGATTTCGGTGACAGGCTCGACACCTTC.

The chain recombines TRBV7-6 with TRBJ2-5; the match to TRBD1 covers 8 bases. The CDR3 has 14 amino acids. Germline V gene data show CDR1 as SGHVS and CDR2 as FNYEAQ. The trim removed 3 bases at V and 5 bases at J, leaving 5 bases unmatched. CDR3 amino acids: CASSFLGQGETQYF. The CDR3 coding sequence is TGTGCCAGCAGCTTTTTAGGACAGGGCGAGACCCAGTACTTC.

For the CDR3, the DNA is TGCAGCCCCATACGACAGGGGAGCACTGAAGCTTTCTTT. Translating gives CSPIRQGSTEAFF. This chain connects TRBV29-1 to TRBJ1-1; 8 bases agree with TRBD1. With V trimmed by 8 bases and J by 4 bases, 9 bases remained unmatched. Germline V lookup: CDR1 SQVTM, CDR2 ANQGSEA. The CDR3 has 13 residues.

The chain has TRBV6-5 and TRBJ2-2; D ambiguous. CDR1 is MNHEY and CDR2 is SVGAGI in the germline V gene. The V and J ends lost 0 bases and 10 bases respectively, with 15 bases between them. The CDR3 has 15 amino acids. The CDR3 region is CASSYSRGISKELFF. In DNA, the CDR3 is TGTGCCAGCAGTTACTCGAGAGGTATTTCGAAGGAGCTGTTTTTT.

The chain has TRBV4-3 and TRBJ1-2, with D uncertain. Germline assignment: CDR1 LGHNA and CDR2 YSLEER. The CDR3 sequence is 15 residues long. The germline V and J ends were trimmed by 0 bases and 4 bases, with 12 bases remaining between them. CDR3: CASSQDWQVSYGYTF. CDR3 in DNA: TGCGCCAGCAGCCAAGATTGGCAGGTCAGCTATGGCTACACCTTC.

CDR3 in amino acids: CASSQTTDSYEQYF. DNA of the CDR3: TGTGCCAGCAGCCAAACGACTGACTCCTACGAGCAGTACTTC. The gene calls are TRBV5-6 and TRBJ2-7, with D unclear. CDR1 and CDR2 (germline): SGHDT, YYEEEE. Trimming shortened V by 4 bases and J by 0 bases, and 11 bases separated the two germline ends. The CDR3 totals 14 residues.